This entry features one TCR beta chain sequence. The sample is drawn from a study of shared clonotypes between healthy human individuals. The protocol was immunoSEQ multiplex PCR, while the TCRdb copy is restricted to in-frame clones and leaves out a portion. The top ten hold 0.36% of the sample, which has about 2.4 million clones, 93% seen once. The CDR3 sequence is 15 residues long. CDR1 is ENHRY and CDR2 is SYGVKD in the germline V gene. V was shortened by 5 bases and J by 6 bases, with 16 bases between the two germline ends. This clonotype originated in a man younger than 35 in good health. Some clones in this sample may be carry-over from other donors' samples. The chain combines TRBV10-3 with TRBJ1-4, with no clear D. Input material: naive CD4+ T cells from PBMCs. Subset reported: CD45RA+ positively selected. The CDR3: CAISPDTGEDEKLFF. CDR3 DNA sequence: TGTGCCATCAGTCCCGACACGGGAGAGGATGAAAAACTGTTTTTT.